The 32 T cell receptor beta chains below come from one sample, sequenced in a study of response to subunit inactivated influenza vaccine. TCRdb independently ran MiXCR on the RT-PCR reads; one entry per CDR3 protein. The sample carries hundreds of thousands of distinct CDR3 sequences, 12% to 15% recorded once. Sample: PBMCs from blood, taken around 14 days before vaccination. All receptors derive from a man aged 50 to 59 who received an inactivated influenza vaccine.

The chain has TRBV5-1 and TRBJ2-2, with 11 positions matching TRBD2. This CDR3 contains 19 residues. Germline V gene lookup returns CDR1 SGHRS and CDR2 YFSETQ. With 0 bases clipped from V and 1 base from J, the junction kept 8 bases outside the gene matches. The CDR3: CASSLGLAGGPLNTGELFF. The CDR3, as DNA: TGCGCCAGCAGCTTGGGGCTAGCGGGAGGCCCCCTGAACACCGGGGAGCTGTTTTTT.

The chain employs TRBV2 and TRBJ2-2, with D maybe TRBD1 (6 bases). CDR3 length: 15 amino acids. Germline-derived CDR1 and CDR2 are SNHLY and FYNNEI. Trimming removed 1 base from V and 5 bases from J, with 11 bases in between. This CDR3 is CASSEETGETGELFF. The CDR3 coding sequence is TGTGCCAGCAGTGAAGAGACAGGAGAGACCGGGGAGCTGTTTTTT.

This clonotype was found a few times. This chain joins TRBV10-3 and TRBJ1-1; D is ambiguous. The CDR3 spans 11 residues. Trimming stripped 8 bases from V and 10 bases from J, with 14 bases between. Looked up from germline, CDR1 is ENHRY and CDR2 is SYGVKD. In nucleotides, the CDR3 is TGTGCCATCCGGATGGCCAACGCAGCTTTCTTT. It specifies CAIRMANAAFF.

In its sample, this clonotype was seen a few times. The chain couples TRBV14 to TRBJ1-1; TRBD1 is a possible D gene (5 bases). The CDR3 contains 14 residues. Looked up from germline, CDR1 is SGHDN and CDR2 is FVKESK. Trimming left V 1 base short and J 5 bases short, with 11 bases between. CDR3 bases: TGTGCCAGCAGCCAAGGGGTAGGGGCTACTGAAGCTTTCTTT. As protein: CASSQGVGATEAFF.

The gene calls are TRBV10-3 and TRBJ2-7; possible D gene TRBD2, 5 bases. Looked up from germline, CDR1 is ENHRY and CDR2 is SYGVKD. The CDR3 extends over 16 amino acids. The V end was cut by 2 bases, the J end by 9 bases, with 23 bases between. The chain's CDR3 is CAISEPEVGRHHGQYF. CDR3 coding DNA: TGTGCCATCAGTGAGCCGGAGGTCGGCAGGCACCATGGGCAGTACTTC.

This clonotype was counted between two and nine times. J is TRBJ2-5 and V is TRBV30, with 12 nucleotides matching TRBD2. The CDR3 length is 16 residues. Losses at the gene ends were 0 bases for V and 4 bases for J; bases not matched to a gene: 6. The germline gives CDR1 GTSNPN, CDR2 SVGIG (reference sequence). CDR3 region: CAWSVTGLAGLETQYF. In nucleotides, the CDR3 is TGTGCCTGGAGTGTGACCGGACTAGCGGGGCTAGAGACCCAGTACTTC.

The genes are TRBV5-1 and TRBJ2-7, with 9 nucleotides matching TRBD2. The CDR3 length is 15 residues. The J segment lost 7 bases and the V segment lost 0 bases, leaving 8 bases of the junction unmatched. In germline, CDR1 is SGHRS, CDR2 YFSETQ. DNA for the CDR3: TGCGCCAGCAGCTTGGGACTAGCGGAGACGGGAGAGCAGTACTTC. The encoded protein is CASSLGLAETGEQYF.

This clonotype was observed at least ten times. V and J are TRBV25-1 and TRBJ2-7, with no clear D. The germline CDR1 and CDR2 sequences are MGHDK and SYGVNS. The germline V and J ends were trimmed by 3 bases and 3 bases, with 9 bases remaining between them. The CDR3 is made up of 13 amino acids. Here the CDR3 reads CASSDITGYEQYF. The DNA for the CDR3 is TGTGCCAGCAGTGACATCACGGGCTACGAGCAGTACTTC.

This clonotype occurred a few times. A much larger clonotype is one base distant, so this may be a read error. This sequence joins TRBV7-8 and TRBJ2-1; no definite D call. Germline CDR1 reads SGHVS; CDR2 reads FQNEAQ. CDR3 length: 15 amino acids. V gave up 1 base and J gave up 0 bases, with 7 bases separating them. CDR3 sequence reads: CASSLEESSYNEQFF. In DNA form, the CDR3 reads TGTGCCAGCAGCTTAGAGGAGAGCTCCTACAATGAGCAGTTCTTC.

This clonotype has more than one count but fewer than ten. The chain combines TRBV20-1 with TRBJ2-7; 7 bases match TRBD2. After removal of 6 bases from V and 6 bases from J, the junction contained 5 bases not matched to a gene. This CDR3 comprises 11 residues. The germline V gene has CDR1 DFQATT and CDR2 SNEGSKA (reference sequence). CDR3 region: CSAAGVREQYF. The CDR3, as DNA: TGCAGTGCCGCGGGAGTGCGCGAGCAGTACTTC.

This sequence joins TRBV6-5 and TRBJ1-5; D is undetermined. The CDR3 is 18 residues long. Trimming took 0 bases from V and 0 from J, leaving 15 bases between them. Germline-derived CDR1 and CDR2 are MNHEY and SVGAGI. The CDR3 DNA reads TGTGCCAGCAGTTACTCTACGACCAGAGTTTATAGCAATCAGCCCCAGCATTTT. Residues: CASSYSTTRVYSNQPQHF.

This clonotype turned up a few times. The chain combines TRBV7-2 with TRBJ2-5; 7 bases line up with TRBD1. The CDR3 is 15 amino acids. CDR1 is SGHTA, CDR2 FQGNSA, per germline. Unmatched junction bases numbered 9, after V lost 4 bases and J lost 4 bases. CDR3 sequence: CASSYAIRGRETQYF. In DNA, the CDR3 is TGTGCCAGCAGCTACGCTATTAGGGGGCGAGAGACCCAGTACTTC.

This clonotype was seen only a few times. The rearrangement links TRBV18 to TRBJ2-2; TRBD2 is a possible D gene (5 bases). Per germline, CDR1 KGHSH and CDR2 LQKENI. The CDR3 loop spans 16 amino acids. Trimming removed 3 bases from V and 4 bases from J, with 15 bases in between. CDR3 DNA: TGTGCCAGCTCACCGCCGAGGGCAGACGCCACCGGGGAGCTGTTTTTT. Translation: CASSPPRADATGELFF.

CDR3 region: CATSRPGLQGASEQYF. The CDR3 DNA is TGTGCCACCAGCAGACCCGGTCTCCAGGGGGCCTCCGAGCAGTACTTC. The chain joins TRBV15 to TRBJ2-7, with TRBD1 matching over 8 bases. The germline CDR1 and CDR2 sequences are LNHNV and YYDKDF (reference sequence). The CDR3 runs to 16 residues. V dropped 2 bases and J dropped 6; count of bases not matched to a gene: 12.

Of note for this clonotype: This sequence may be a read error, since a much larger clone differs from it by one base. The chain links TRBV20-1 to TRBJ2-5; D may be TRBD2 (5 bases). V gave up 2 bases and J gave up 7 bases, with 14 bases separating them. Germline-derived CDR1 and CDR2 are DFQATT and SNEGSKA (reference sequence). The CDR3 extends over 13 amino acids. CDR3 coding DNA: TGCAGTGCTAGACGGCCTAGCCTCTGGACCCAGTACTTC. Translation: CSARRPSLWTQYF.

This clonotype was detected only a few times. The rearrangement joins TRBV11-2 to TRBJ2-1; 13 bases are shared with TRBD2. The germline V gene encodes CDR1 SGHAT and CDR2 FQNNGV. The J segment lost 9 bases and the V segment lost 6 bases, leaving 5 bases of the junction unmatched. The CDR3 totals 14 residues. CDR3 region: CASRRLAGGGEQFF. CDR3 sequence (DNA): TGTGCCAGCAGACGACTAGCGGGAGGAGGTGAGCAGTTCTTC.

The V gene is TRBV12-3 or TRBV12-4, the J gene TRBJ1-4; possible D gene TRBD1, 6 bases. The germline V and J ends were trimmed by 5 bases and 7 bases, with 14 bases remaining between them. The CDR3 totals 14 residues. In nucleotides, the CDR3 is TGTGCCAGCAGTCCTGGTGGGGGCGGTGAAAAACTGTTTTTT. Encoded protein: CASSPGGGGEKLFF.

This clonotype has only a few counts. The chain couples TRBV10-3 to TRBJ2-1, with 10 bases that match TRBD1. CDR1 and CDR2 (germline): ENHRY, SYGVKD. V trimming: 6 bases; J trimming: 3 bases; junction bases outside the gene matches: 5. The CDR3 consists of 15 residues. In nucleotides, the CDR3 is TGTGCCATCAGAGGGGACAGGGGCAACTACAATGAGCAGTTCTTC. Its translation: CAIRGDRGNYNEQFF.

The chain carries TRBV6-1 and TRBJ2-7; 7 bases agree with TRBD1. The CDR3 extends over 14 amino acids. The germline CDR1 and CDR2 sequences are MNHNS and SASEGT. V trimming: 10 bases; J trimming: 2 bases; junction bases outside the gene matches: 11. DNA of the CDR3: TGTGCCACTACGACCGACAGGGCCACCTACGAGCAGTACTTC. Protein product: CATTTDRATYEQYF.

This clonotype was observed a handful of times. The chain combines TRBV12-3 or TRBV12-4 with TRBJ2-1; 9 nucleotides agree with TRBD1. With V trimmed by 7 bases and J by 8 bases, 3 bases remained unmatched. The CDR3 contains 12 residues. In DNA form, the CDR3 reads TGTGCCAGCACTACAGGGGGCCATGAGCAGTTCTTC. Protein: CASTTGGHEQFF.

This clonotype occurred many times. The J gene is TRBJ2-3, the V gene TRBV7-2; TRBD2 matches 10 bases. V gave up 5 bases and J gave up 8 bases; unmatched junction bases: 10. From germline, CDR1 is SGHTA and CDR2 FQGNSA. The CDR3 sequence is 15 residues long. The CDR3 spells CASSPQAGGGGTQYF. The CDR3 DNA sequence: TGTGCCAGCAGCCCCCAAGCGGGAGGGGGGGGTACGCAGTATTTT.

A few counts support this clonotype. The chain carries TRBV5-1 and TRBJ2-5, with 9 bases identical to TRBD1. CDR3 length equals 14 residues. CDR1 and CDR2 (germline): SGHRS, YFSETQ. The ends lost 3 bases at V and 6 bases at J; junction bases unmatched: 6. The CDR3, as DNA: TGCGCCAGCAGCTCTGGACAGGGGAAAAAGACCCAGTACTTC. Translation gives CASSSGQGKKTQYF.

A few counts support this clonotype. V gene TRBV10-3 combines with J gene TRBJ2-7, with 7 bases matching TRBD2. The germline CDR1 and CDR2 sequences are ENHRY and SYGVKD. The CDR3 runs to 12 residues. CDR3 loop: CATGRATYEQYF. The CDR3 DNA sequence: TGTGCGACGGGGAGGGCTACCTACGAGCAGTACTTC.

The chain combines TRBV20-1 with TRBJ2-1; 9 nucleotides line up with TRBD2. CDR3 length: 15 residues. The V gene's germline CDR1 is DFQATT and CDR2 SNEGSKA (reference sequence). The trim removed 6 bases at V and 4 bases at J, leaving 10 bases unmatched. CDR3 amino acids: CSARRQRGEYNEQFF. CDR3 nucleotides: TGCAGTGCCCGGCGCCAGCGGGGGGAATACAATGAGCAGTTCTTC.

This clonotype was seen many times. The gene calls are TRBV4-1 and TRBJ2-1, with 8 nucleotides matching TRBD2. The length of the CDR3 is 15 residues. V lost 1 base and J lost 1; bases outside the gene matches: 0. Germline CDR1 and CDR2: MGHRA and YSYEKL. This CDR3 is CASSQVAGSYNEQFF. In DNA form, the CDR3 reads TGCGCCAGCAGCCAAGTAGCGGGATCCTACAATGAGCAGTTCTTC.

This clonotype showed up many times. V and J are TRBV4-3 and TRBJ2-3; D call uncertain. Germline CDR1 LGHNA, CDR2 YSLEER. The CDR3 extends over 16 amino acids. Trimming took off 0 bases at V and 1 base at J, with 11 bases between the two ends. In nucleotides, the CDR3 is TGCGCCAGCAGCCAAGATCTAAGCCCGGGCACAGATACGCAGTATTTT. Residues: CASSQDLSPGTDTQYF.

The chain uses TRBV2 and TRBJ2-1; D assignment may be TRBD1 or TRBD2 (5 bases each). The length of the CDR3 is 16 residues. The ends were cut back, 8 bases at V and 0 bases at J, with 17 bases in the middle. Germline CDR1 and CDR2: SNHLY and FYNNEI. The CDR3 sequence: CASRTPGTSSYNEQFF. CDR3 in DNA: TGTGCCAGCCGAACCCCCGGGACCAGCTCCTACAATGAGCAGTTCTTC. Full variable domain (remainder filled in from reference TRBV2 and TRBJ2-1): EPEVTQTPSHQVTQMGQEVILRCVPISNHLYFYWYRQILGQKVEFLVSFYNNEISEKSEIFDDQFSVERPDGSNFTLKIRSTKLEDSAMYFCASRTPGTSSYNEQFFGPGTRLTVL.

The V call is TRBV3-1, the J call TRBJ1-2; possibly TRBD1 for D (5 bases). V gave up 1 base and J gave up 2 bases, with 14 bases separating them. Germline CDR1 is LGHDT and CDR2 is YNNKEL (reference sequence). The length of the CDR3 is 16 residues. This chain's CDR3 is CASSQAGTSRNYGYTF. The CDR3 DNA is TGTGCCAGCAGCCAAGCCGGGACCTCAAGGAACTATGGCTACACCTTC. Variable domain in full (rest from reference TRBV3-1 and TRBJ1-2): DTAVSQTPKYLVTQMGNDKSIKCEQNLGHDTMYWYKQDSKKFLKIMFSYNNKELIINETVPNRFSPKSPDKAHLNLHINSLELGDSAVYFCASSQAGTSRNYGYTFGSGTRLTVV.

This rearrangement joins TRBV12-3 or TRBV12-4 to TRBJ1-1; 10 bases align to TRBD1. Trimming removed 5 bases from V and 4 bases from J; junction bases left unmatched: 7. CDR3 size: 15 residues. In nucleotides, the CDR3 is TGTGCCAGCAGTATGACAGGGGGCGATTCCACTGAAGCTTTCTTT. Its protein is CASSMTGGDSTEAFF.

This clonotype was seen a few times. This sequence joins TRBV28 and TRBJ2-2; 11 bases are a match to TRBD1. The CDR3 is made up of 15 amino acids. Germline CDR1 MDHEN, CDR2 SYDVKM. Trimming at V came to 4 bases and at J to 8 bases, leaving 6 bases not matched to a gene. In nucleotides, the CDR3 is TGTGCCAGCAGTTGGACAGGGGGCTCTATAGGGGAGCTGTTTTTT. Translating gives CASSWTGGSIGELFF.

This clonotype has a handful of counts. V gene TRBV29-1 combines with J gene TRBJ2-3; 11 bases match TRBD2. CDR1 and CDR2 from the germline V gene are SQVTM and ANQGSEA. The J segment lost 2 bases and the V segment lost 3 bases, leaving 7 bases of the junction unmatched. CDR3 size: 16 residues. CDR3 residues: CSVDNSGRENTDTQYF. Here the CDR3 DNA reads TGCAGCGTTGATAATAGCGGGAGGGAAAACACAGATACGCAGTATTTT.

This clonotype was seen a handful of times. The chain links TRBV28 to TRBJ2-2; D possibly corresponds to TRBD1 (5 bases). V lost 7 bases and J lost 1, with 7 bases in between. The germline gives CDR1 MDHEN, CDR2 SYDVKM. The CDR3 extends over 13 amino acids. CDR3 sequence: CASIQVNTGELFF. The CDR3 nucleotides read TGTGCCAGCATACAGGTGAACACCGGGGAGCTGTTTTTT.